The 5 T cell receptor beta chains given below trace back to one sample, sequenced in a study of T cell responses to AZD1222 COVID-19 vaccine. Sequenced by immunoSEQ multiplex PCR; TCRdb stores in-frame clones only, minus some. The sample holds 85,000 to 100,000 clones, about 78% seen once. This material consisted of peripheral blood, taken on day 0 of AZD1222 vaccination. The receptors here all came from an adult in good health.

J is TRBJ1-2 and V is TRBV29-1; the D is unclear. There are 13 residues in the CDR3. The V end was cut by 2 bases, the J end by 4 bases, with 11 bases between. Germline lookup yields CDR1 SQVTM and CDR2 ANQGSEA. The CDR3 loop reads CSVEWVGGYGYTF. As DNA, the CDR3 is TGCAGCGTTGAATGGGTCGGAGGCTATGGCTACACCTTC.

The J gene is TRBJ2-2, the V gene TRBV6-5; TRBD1 agrees at 9 bases. The CDR3 is made up of 16 amino acids. V trimming: 7 bases; J trimming: 6 bases; junction bases outside the gene matches: 12. Germline CDR1 is MNHEY and CDR2 is SVGAGI. The CDR3 DNA is TGTGCCAGCACTTTCTCGGGACAGGGTTACGCCGGGGAGCTGTTTTTT. The encoded protein is CASTFSGQGYAGELFF.

The rearrangement uses TRBV3-1 (or the pseudogene TRBV3-2) and TRBJ1-1; D not certain. Per the germline V gene, CDR1 is LGHDT and CDR2 is YNNKEL (reference sequence). This CDR3 is built from 14 residues. Trimming removed 1 base at V and 4 bases at J, with 10 bases between. CDR3 protein: CASSQGVEGTEAFF. The DNA for the CDR3 is TGTGCCAGCAGCCAAGGGGTGGAGGGCACTGAAGCTTTCTTT.

The chain is built from TRBV20-1 and TRBJ2-1; 7 nucleotides match TRBD2. Germline V gene sequence: CDR1 DFQATT, CDR2 SNEGSKA (reference sequence). The V segment lost 3 bases and the J segment 7 bases; nucleotides outside the gene matches: 9. The CDR3 is 14 residues long. CDR3 bases: TGCAGTGCTAGTGTAGCGGGTAGGGAGAATGAGCAGTTCTTC. It is translated as CSASVAGRENEQFF.

The genes are TRBV11-2 and TRBJ1-3; a weak D match, TRBD1 (6 bases). V lost 6 bases, J lost 0 bases, and 9 bases lay in between. The CDR3 covers 14 residues. The germline V gene has CDR1 SGHAT and CDR2 FQNNGV. The CDR3 spells CASRDSFSGNTIYF. The CDR3 DNA follows: TGTGCCAGCAGGGACAGCTTCTCTGGAAACACCATATATTTT. The variable domain in full, with the rest retrieved from reference TRBV11-2 and TRBJ1-3, is EAGVAQSPRYKIIEKRQSVAFWCNPISGHATLYWYQQILGQGPKLLIQFQNNGVVDDSQLPKDRFSAERLKGVDSTLKIQPAKLEDSAVYLCASRDSFSGNTIYFGEGSWLTVV.